This entry lists 18 T cell receptor beta chains sequenced from one sample in a study of radiotherapy plus CTLA-4 blockade in lung cancer. Method: immunoSEQ multiplex PCR; TCRdb's copy keeps in-frame clones and lacks some. The data contain about 78,000 clones, approximately 84% of them singletons. The sequenced sample was peripheral blood, obtained from a patient treated with radiotherapy plus ipilimumab. The receptors were gathered from a human donor with non-small cell lung cancer who had a partial response to radiotherapy plus ipilimumab.

V usage is TRBV28 and J usage is TRBJ2-5, with TRBD1 matching over 9 bases. This CDR3 is built from 16 residues. The germline V gene has CDR1 MDHEN and CDR2 SYDVKM. Trimming cost V 1 base and J 2 bases; bases outside gene matches: 5. CDR3 amino acids: CASSLYGDREQETQYF. In nucleotides, the CDR3 is TGTGCCAGCAGTTTATATGGGGACAGGGAACAAGAGACCCAGTACTTC.

The V and J genes are TRBV9 and TRBJ1-6; D may be TRBD1 (5 bases). The V gene's germline CDR1 is SGDLS and CDR2 YYNGEE. This CDR3 has 13 residues. V lost 1 base to trimming and J lost 10 bases, with 9 bases between them. The CDR3 coding sequence is TGTGCCAGCAGCGTAACAGGTGGCTCACCCCTCCACTTT. Its translation: CASSVTGGSPLHF.

This chain links TRBV5-1 with TRBJ2-7; 8 nucleotides line up with TRBD2. Germline CDR1 reads SGHRS; CDR2 reads YFSETQ. V trimming: 2 bases; J trimming: 5 bases; junction bases outside the gene matches: 6. The CDR3 covers 14 residues. The CDR3 here is CASSLPGLVDEQYV. The CDR3 region has the DNA TGCGCCAGCAGCTTACCGGGACTAGTGGACGAGCAGTACGTC.

The chain recombines TRBV29-1 with TRBJ1-1; D gene uncertain. CDR1 is SQVTM and CDR2 is ANQGSEA in the germline V gene. With 4 bases removed from V and 6 bases from J, the gap between germline ends came to 15 bases. The CDR3 extends over 13 amino acids. The DNA for the CDR3 is TGCAGCGTTGCAGTCCCAGGTAGAGCTGAAGCTTTCTTT. Its translation: CSVAVPGRAEAFF.

This chain connects TRBV11-2 to TRBJ2-1; 8 nucleotides align to TRBD1. This CDR3 has 16 residues. Germline loops: CDR1 SGHAT, CDR2 FQNNGV. The junction had 17 bases not matched to a gene; V was cut back by 7 bases and J by 9 bases. The CDR3 DNA reads TGTGCCAGCACCCCGAACCCGACAGGGGATCGGGGTGAGCAGTTCTTC. Amino acids: CASTPNPTGDRGEQFF.

Here the CDR3 DNA reads TGCAGCGTTGGGTCTAGCACCATCGGCGAGCAGTACTTC. It codes for CSVGSSTIGEQYF. The rearrangement uses TRBV29-1 and TRBJ2-7; possible D gene TRBD2, 5 bases. Germline CDR1 reads SQVTM; CDR2 reads ANQGSEA. Trimming stripped 4 bases from V and 6 bases from J, with 16 bases between. The CDR3 covers 13 residues.

The chain carries TRBV5-1 and TRBJ2-1, with 12 bases identical to TRBD2. Per germline, CDR1 SGHRS and CDR2 YFSETQ. Losses at the gene ends were 1 base for V and 10 bases for J; bases not matched to a gene: 3. The CDR3 is 14 amino acids. CDR3 protein: CASSLTSGRIEQFF. The CDR3 nucleotides read TGCGCCAGCAGCTTGACTAGCGGGAGGATCGAGCAGTTCTTC. Full variable domain (missing parts from reference TRBV5-1 and TRBJ2-1): KAGVTQTPRYLIKTRGQQVTLSCSPISGHRSVSWYQQTPGQGLQFLFEYFSETQRNKGNFPGRFSGRQFSNSRSEMNVSTLELGDSALYLCASSLTSGRIEQFFGPGTRLTVL.

J is TRBJ1-5 and V is TRBV28; a weak D match, TRBD1 (5 bases). The germline V gene encodes CDR1 MDHEN and CDR2 SYDVKM. Trimming took off 5 bases at V and 4 bases at J, with 18 bases between the two ends. The CDR3 sequence is 16 residues long. The CDR3: CASSGGGQTTNQPQHF. The CDR3 nucleotides are TGTGCCAGCAGTGGGGGAGGGCAGACTACGAATCAGCCCCAGCATTTT.

The chain joins TRBV6-5 to TRBJ2-5; D may be TRBD2 (6 bases). Trimming left V 6 bases short and J 5 bases short, with 19 bases between. Germline CDR1 and CDR2: MNHEY and SVGAGI. This CDR3 comprises 15 residues. The CDR3 here is CASRVGGRGLETQYF. The CDR3 DNA reads as TGTGCCAGCAGGGTTGGGGGGAGAGGTTTGGAGACCCAGTACTTC.

The chain recombines TRBV5-4 with TRBJ1-1; 8 positions agree with TRBD1. Germline loops: CDR1 SGHNT, CDR2 YYREEE (reference sequence). CDR3 length equals 17 residues. The V gene end was trimmed by 5 bases and the J gene end by 0 bases; junction bases not matched to a gene: 12. CDR3 DNA sequence: TGTGCCAGCAGACGAAATCCGGGACAGGATATGAACACTGAAGCTTTCTTT. Its translation is CASRRNPGQDMNTEAFF.

V is TRBV2 and J is TRBJ2-7; D uncertain. Germline assignment: CDR1 SNHLY and CDR2 FYNNEI. Trimming took 4 bases from V and 0 from J, leaving 10 bases between them. The length of the CDR3 is 14 residues. CDR3 loop: CASSAVQISYEQYV. Written as DNA, the CDR3 is TGTGCCAGCAGTGCGGTACAGATCTCCTACGAGCAGTACGTC.

The chain carries TRBV4-3 and TRBJ1-2, with 8 bases lining up with TRBD1. CDR1 is LGHNA and CDR2 is YSLEER in the germline V gene. With 2 bases clipped from V and 0 bases from J, the junction kept 11 bases outside the gene matches. CDR3 length equals 18 residues. CDR3 bases: TGCGCCAGCAGCCAAACCCTCGGGACAGGACTTCCTAACTATGGCTACACCTTC. Translated: CASSQTLGTGLPNYGYTF.

This clone was counted a single time. The chain links TRBV10-3 to TRBJ1-1; 7 bases map to TRBD1. CDR1 and CDR2 (germline): ENHRY, SYGVKD. The CDR3 has 15 amino acids. V lost 2 bases, J lost 0 bases, and 3 bases stayed unmatched. The CDR3 is CAISEEGAMNTEAFF. The CDR3 nucleotides read TGTGCCATCAGTGAGGAGGGGGCGATGAACACTGAAGCTTTCTTT.

This clone was counted between two and nine times. This chain links TRBV4-2 with TRBJ2-2; D is possibly TRBD1 (5 bases). V gave up 0 bases and J gave up 5 bases, with 13 bases separating them. CDR3 length equals 16 residues. The germline gives CDR1 LGHNA, CDR2 YNFKEQ. The CDR3 loop reads CASSQEQTGKTGELFF. In nucleotides, the CDR3 is TGTGCCAGCAGCCAAGAGCAAACAGGAAAAACCGGGGAGCTGTTTTTT.

The chain carries TRBV28 and TRBJ1-2, with D possibly being TRBD1 (5 bases). Germline values: CDR1 MDHEN, CDR2 SYDVKM. The CDR3 totals 13 residues. The V gene lost 6 bases and the J gene lost 4 bases, with 12 bases spanning the gap. The CDR3 spells CASRAGLPYGYTF. The CDR3 DNA reads TGTGCCAGCAGAGCGGGACTCCCCTATGGCTACACCTTC.

This clone came up a few times. The chain recombines TRBV5-1 with TRBJ2-7, with a tentative D call TRBD2 (5 bases). Germline V gives CDR1 SGHRS, CDR2 YFSETQ. This CDR3 contains 15 residues. Trimming left V 4 bases short and J 1 base short, with 15 bases between. This chain's CDR3 is CASSRLQPGSYEQYF. CDR3 nucleotide sequence: TGCGCCAGCAGCCGCCTTCAGCCGGGATCCTACGAGCAGTACTTC.

The rearrangement joins TRBV6-4 to TRBJ2-7; 9 bases match TRBD1. V lost 0 bases, J lost 5 bases, and 17 bases stayed unmatched. CDR1 is MRHNA, CDR2 SNTAGT, per germline. The CDR3 has 19 amino acids. The chain's CDR3 is CASSDSTMTRRTGENEQYV. The CDR3 nucleotides are TGTGCCAGCAGTGACTCAACAATGACTCGAAGGACAGGGGAAAACGAGCAGTACGTC.

V and J are TRBV7-2 and TRBJ2-2, with a weak D call TRBD2 (6 bases). CDR3 length equals 16 residues. V was trimmed by 1 base and J by 4 bases, leaving 13 bases between them. CDR1 and CDR2 from the germline V gene are SGHTA and FQGNSA. The CDR3 sequence: CASSLVAATATGELFF. The DNA of the CDR3 is TGTGCCAGCAGCTTAGTAGCGGCCACTGCCACCGGGGAGCTGTTTTTT.